A single sample gave rise to the 10 T cell receptor beta chains below, sequenced in a study of blood T cells in healthy people across ages. It was with a sample-barcoded 5' primer and a J-beta primer mix that a second PCR of about 7 to 12 cycles was run. Via MiXCR, TCRdb re-called the 5' RACE reads, giving one row per CDR3 protein. The repertoire holds 630,000 or so distinct CDR3 sequences, approximately 30% seen once, with 15% to 17% in the top ten. Sequencing input: blood. All receptors derive from a woman older than 75 in good health.

The gene calls are TRBV5-1 and TRBJ2-7; D possibly matches TRBD1 or TRBD2 (5 bases each). V lost 0 bases to trimming and J lost 3 bases, with 10 bases between them. Germline V gene data show CDR1 as SGHRS and CDR2 as YFSETQ. The CDR3 has 14 amino acids. CDR3 bases: TGCGCCAGCAGCTTGGGGGACCGCTACTACGAGCAGTACTTC. Encoded protein: CASSLGDRYYEQYF.

This clonotype was seen ten or more times. The V gene is TRBV28, the J gene TRBJ2-5; D is uncertain. The CDR3 spans 16 residues. With 3 bases removed from V and 2 bases from J, the gap between germline ends came to 16 bases. In germline, CDR1 is MDHEN, CDR2 SYDVKM. The CDR3 loop is CASSFLGFARQETQYF. The CDR3 DNA reads TGTGCCAGCAGTTTTCTCGGTTTCGCGCGGCAAGAGACCCAGTACTTC.

Regarding this clonotype: A clone one base away is much larger, so this may be a read error. The CDR3 DNA follows: TGTGCCTGCAGTCGATATACAGGGTCCTATGGCTACACCTTC. Its protein is CACSRYTGSYGYTF. The rearrangement links TRBV27 to TRBJ1-2; a weak D match, TRBD1 (6 bases). The CDR3 is 14 residues long. Germline assignment: CDR1 MNHEY and CDR2 SMNVEV (reference sequence).

The rearrangement links TRBV4-2 to TRBJ2-7; a possible D gene is TRBD1 (6 bases). The end of the DNA fits TRBJ2-4 better, so the J call may be wrong. This CDR3 region has 18 residues. Germline V gene sequence: CDR1 LGHNA, CDR2 YNFKEQ. This chain's CDR3 is CASSQPSGDPKAKNIQYF. The CDR3 DNA reads TGTGCCAGCAGCCAACCGTCAGGGGATCCCAAAGCCAAAAACATTCAGTACTTC.

In this sample, this clonotype turned up many times. This chain links TRBV5-1 with TRBJ1-4; 7 bases fit TRBD1. Looked up from germline, CDR1 is SGHRS and CDR2 is YFSETQ. CDR3 size: 18 residues. Germline trimming cut 4 bases from V and 5 bases from J; bases unmatched to any gene: 17. CDR3 sequence (DNA): TGCGCCAGCAGCCTAAAAGCACAGGGGACGGCGTCCAATGAAAAACTGTTTTTT. Amino acids: CASSLKAQGTASNEKLFF.

The chain carries TRBV20-1 and TRBJ2-1; the D gene is possibly TRBD2 (7 bases). Between the trimmed V and J ends, which lost 5 bases and 4 bases, there was a span of 24 bases. CDR1 is DFQATT and CDR2 is SNEGSKA in the germline V gene (reference sequence). This CDR3 region has 17 residues. The CDR3 here is CSAFLVGKGGVYNEQFF. CDR3 in DNA: TGCAGTGCTTTTCTGGTGGGGAAAGGGGGGGTTTACAATGAGCAGTTCTTC.

This clonotype was seen many times. V is TRBV27 and J is TRBJ2-1; weak D call: TRBD1 (6 bases). Germline V gives CDR1 MNHEY, CDR2 SMNVEV (reference sequence). The ends were cut back, 2 bases at V and 7 bases at J, with 18 bases in the middle. This CDR3 region has 16 residues. The CDR3 is CASSLDRLAQGNEQFF. For the CDR3, the DNA is TGTGCCAGCAGTTTAGACAGGCTAGCCCAGGGGAATGAGCAGTTCTTC.

This clonotype was seen only a few times. The chain couples TRBV9 to TRBJ2-5, with 9 bases aligning to TRBD2. CDR1 is SGDLS, CDR2 YYNGEE, per germline. CDR3 size: 15 residues. V lost 0 bases and J lost 5; bases outside the gene matches: 5. CDR3 sequence reads: CASSVEAGGFETQYF. The CDR3 DNA sequence: TGTGCCAGCAGCGTAGAGGCGGGGGGGTTTGAGACCCAGTACTTC.

This clonotype was counted only a few times. This rearrangement joins TRBV27 to TRBJ1-2, with unresolved D. Trimming cost V 5 bases and J 8 bases, with 24 bases left between them. This CDR3 region has 16 residues. In germline, CDR1 is MNHEY, CDR2 SMNVEV (reference sequence). In DNA, the CDR3 is TGTGCCAGCAGTCCACTTTTGGGAGGAACGATAGGAGGCTACACCTTC. Translation: CASSPLLGGTIGGYTF.

V gene TRBV24-1 combines with J gene TRBJ1-1; D gene uncertain. With 3 bases removed from V and 7 bases from J, the gap between germline ends came to 11 bases. CDR3 length equals 13 residues. Germline assignment: CDR1 KGHDR and CDR2 SFDVKD. CDR3 protein: CATSDNGDREAFF. The CDR3 region has the DNA TGTGCCACCAGTGATAACGGAGATCGTGAAGCTTTCTTT.